This is a list of T cell receptor beta chains from one sample in a study of blood T cell repertoires in COVID-19. The data were produced by immunoSEQ multiplex PCR, yet TCRdb's version contains in-frame clones alone and is incomplete. The profile shows about 59,000 clones, 79% of them singletons. The sequencing sample was made of peripheral blood. The receptors here all came from a man in his 60s with acute or convalescent COVID-19. Both conserved end residues are part of each CDR3. The D gene is left open where the match is weak.

J gene,V gene,D gene,CDR3 protein
TRBJ1-2,TRBV7-2,NA,CASSLDPRQVYGYTF
TRBJ2-1,TRBV5-1,NA,CASSARGGSAFHSEQFF
TRBJ2-1,TRBV9,TRBD1,CASSGTGNGDEQFF
TRBJ2-7,TRBV7-2,TRBD2,CASSPRTSGRATGEQYF
TRBJ1-5,TRBV2,NA,CASSGGQSNQPQHF
TRBJ1-5,TRBV5-5,NA,CASSFLEGPQHF
TRBJ2-5,TRBV24-1,TRBD1,CATSDSGQGAGETQYF
TRBJ2-7,TRBV4-2,NA,CASSQDNQQRRALEQYF
TRBJ2-1,TRBV11-3,TRBD2,CASSLSEREGHEQFF
TRBJ2-7,TRBV18,NA,CASSPKSSANSYEQYF
TRBJ2-3,TRBV20-1,NA,CSASGADPTDTQYF
TRBJ1-5,TRBV28,NA,CASGLVGAMGNQPQHF
TRBJ1-5,TRBV10-2,NA,CASSGQNNQPQHF
TRBJ2-3,TRBV7-9,TRBD1,CASSSQGWRTDTQYF
TRBJ1-1,TRBV25-1,NA,CASSERIGGSTEAFF
TRBJ2-2,TRBV13,NA,CASSPRQEHANTGELFF
TRBJ2-5,TRBV11-2,TRBD2,CASSLLRTSQETQYF
TRBJ1-2,TRBV9,NA,CASSVEDSRNYGYTF
TRBJ1-3,TRBV29-1,TRBD1,CSARTGGNTIYF
TRBJ2-3,TRBV9,TRBD2,CASSVAAGGDTQYF
TRBJ1-5,TRBV20-1,TRBD1,CSASRQGQPQHF
TRBJ2-7,TRBV19,NA,CASKQAASYEQYF
TRBJ2-1,TRBV12-2,NA,CASRATTRKGGNEQFF
TRBJ1-1,TRBV13,NA,CASSFIIGTYTEAFF
TRBJ2-6,TRBV28,NA,CASSLFRNSGANVLTF
TRBJ2-3,TRBV4-3,TRBD1,CASSQSGQGAEDTQYF
TRBJ1-6,TRBV6-6,NA,CASSLDGESPLHF
TRBJ2-7,TRBV28,TRBD1,CASSYRDRGVAYEQYF
TRBJ1-5,TRBV24-1,TRBD1,CATSDPDRGGNQPQHF
TRBJ1-1,TRBV3-1/TRBV3-2,NA,CASSFPGGTEAFF
TRBJ1-5,TRBV6-2/TRBV6-3,TRBD1,CASSRTGNSNQPQHF
TRBJ2-7,TRBV7-9,TRBD1,CASTDRASEQYF
TRBJ1-1,TRBV14,TRBD1,CASSLNRGNTEAFF
TRBJ1-1,TRBV6-5,TRBD1,CASSPGTGRDTEAFF
TRBJ2-3,TRBV6-2/TRBV6-3,TRBD2,CASSYSGNSNTDTQYF
TRBJ2-3,TRBV15,NA,CATSSPIGRGSSTDTQYF
TRBJ2-3,TRBV30,NA,CAWSPGLRDTQYF
TRBJ2-7,TRBV28,NA,CASSPNSPYEQYF
TRBJ2-2,TRBV28,NA,CASSSPGVNTGELFF
TRBJ1-1,TRBV6-2/TRBV6-3,NA,CASSLFLTEAFF
TRBJ1-5,TRBV19,NA,CASTRQRDNQPQHF
TRBJ2-7,TRBV6-5,TRBD2,CASSYGGRGDEQYF
TRBJ2-1,TRBV10-3,NA,CAISDLLRNEQFF
TRBJ2-2,TRBV9,TRBD2,CASSPPHVAAGSTGELFF
TRBJ2-2,TRBV5-5,NA,CASSARFGRELFF
TRBJ2-2,TRBV28,TRBD1,CASSPRGQGTGELFF
TRBJ1-1,TRBV2,NA,CASSYTEAFF
TRBJ1-2,TRBV12-5,NA,CASSGPGGYGYTF
TRBJ2-3,TRBV7-3,TRBD2,CASSFEASGRASAQYF